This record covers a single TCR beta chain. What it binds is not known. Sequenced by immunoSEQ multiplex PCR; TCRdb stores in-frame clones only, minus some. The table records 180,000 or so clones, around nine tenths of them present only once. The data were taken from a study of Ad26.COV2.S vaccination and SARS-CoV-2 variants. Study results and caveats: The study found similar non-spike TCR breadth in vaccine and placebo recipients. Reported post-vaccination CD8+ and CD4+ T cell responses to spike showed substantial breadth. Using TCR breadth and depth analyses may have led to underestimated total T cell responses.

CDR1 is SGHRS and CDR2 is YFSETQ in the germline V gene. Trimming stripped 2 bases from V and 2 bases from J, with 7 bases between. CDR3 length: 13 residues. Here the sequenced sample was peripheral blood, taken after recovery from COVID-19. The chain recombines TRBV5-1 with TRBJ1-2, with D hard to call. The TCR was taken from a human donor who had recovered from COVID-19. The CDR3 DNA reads TGCGCCAGCAGCTTTGGGCAGAACTATGGCTACACCTTC. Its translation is CASSFGQNYGYTF.